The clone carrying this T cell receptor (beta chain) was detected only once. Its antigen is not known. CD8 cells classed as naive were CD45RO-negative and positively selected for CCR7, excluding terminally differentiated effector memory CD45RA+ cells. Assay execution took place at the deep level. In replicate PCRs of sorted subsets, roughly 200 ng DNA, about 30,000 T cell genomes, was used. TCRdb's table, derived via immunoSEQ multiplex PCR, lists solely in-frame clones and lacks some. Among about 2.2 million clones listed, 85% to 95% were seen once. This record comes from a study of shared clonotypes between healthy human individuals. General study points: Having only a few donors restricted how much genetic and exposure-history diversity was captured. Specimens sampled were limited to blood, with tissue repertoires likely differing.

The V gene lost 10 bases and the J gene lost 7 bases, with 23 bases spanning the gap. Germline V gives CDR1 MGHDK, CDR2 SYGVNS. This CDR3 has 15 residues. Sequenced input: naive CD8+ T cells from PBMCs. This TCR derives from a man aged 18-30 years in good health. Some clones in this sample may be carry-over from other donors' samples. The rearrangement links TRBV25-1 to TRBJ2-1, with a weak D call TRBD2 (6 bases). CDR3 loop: CATSKSSGSGNEQFF. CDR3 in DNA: TGTGCCACTTCTAAGAGTAGCGGATCAGGGAATGAGCAGTTCTTC. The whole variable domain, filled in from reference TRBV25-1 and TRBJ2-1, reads EADIYQTPRYLVIGTGKKITLECSQTMGHDKMYWYQQDPGMELHLIHYSYGVNSTEKGDLSSESTVSRIRTEHFPLTLESARPSHTSQYLCATSKSSGSGNEQFFGPGTRLTVL.